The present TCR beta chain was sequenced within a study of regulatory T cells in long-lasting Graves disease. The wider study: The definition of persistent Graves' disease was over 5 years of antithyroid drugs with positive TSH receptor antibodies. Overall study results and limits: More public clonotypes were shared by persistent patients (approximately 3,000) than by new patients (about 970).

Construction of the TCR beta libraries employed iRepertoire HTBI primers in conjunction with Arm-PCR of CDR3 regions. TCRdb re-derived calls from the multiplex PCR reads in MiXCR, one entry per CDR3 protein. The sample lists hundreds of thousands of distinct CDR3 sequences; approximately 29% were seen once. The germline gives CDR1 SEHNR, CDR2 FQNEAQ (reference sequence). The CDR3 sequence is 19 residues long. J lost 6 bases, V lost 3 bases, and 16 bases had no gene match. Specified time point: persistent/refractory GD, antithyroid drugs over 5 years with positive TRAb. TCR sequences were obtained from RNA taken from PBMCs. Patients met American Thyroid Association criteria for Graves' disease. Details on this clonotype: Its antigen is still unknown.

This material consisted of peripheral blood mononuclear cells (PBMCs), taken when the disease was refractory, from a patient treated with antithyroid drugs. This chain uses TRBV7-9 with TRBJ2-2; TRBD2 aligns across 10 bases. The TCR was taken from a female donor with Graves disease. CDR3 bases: TGTGCCAGCAGCTTTCCAACGAAGCGGGAGGGCCGAGGTCCCGGGGAGCTGTTTTTT. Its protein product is CASSFPTKREGRGPGELFF.